This TCR beta chain was recorded in a study of cytotoxic CD8 clonotypes in ibrutinib-treated CLL. Background on the study: Per sample, productive templates averaged approximately 260,000 and productive rearrangements averaged around 100,000.

Profiled with immunoSEQ multiplex PCR; TCRdb holds only in-frame clones, not every one. The data contain about 130,000 clones, roughly 76% of them singletons. Unmatched junction bases numbered 1, after V lost 2 bases and J lost 4 bases. Germline values: CDR1 SGHRS, CDR2 YFSETQ. The CDR3 contains 13 residues. The sequences come from PBMCs, collected after 24 months of ibrutinib treatment. The TCR was taken from a human donor with chronic lymphocytic leukemia. The chain uses TRBV5-1 and TRBJ1-2, with 8 bases identical to TRBD1. The DNA for the CDR3 is TGCGCCAGCAGCTTTCAGGGGGCCTATGGCTACACCTTC. It yields the protein CASSFQGAYGYTF.